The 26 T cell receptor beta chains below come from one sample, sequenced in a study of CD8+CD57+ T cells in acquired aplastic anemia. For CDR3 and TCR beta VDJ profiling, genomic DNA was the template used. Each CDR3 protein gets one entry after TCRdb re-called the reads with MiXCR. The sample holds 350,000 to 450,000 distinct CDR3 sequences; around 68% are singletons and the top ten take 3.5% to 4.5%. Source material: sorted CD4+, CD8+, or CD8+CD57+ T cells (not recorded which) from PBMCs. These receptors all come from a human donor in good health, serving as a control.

This CDR3 is CASSQDDRSTYYEQYF. The CDR3 coding sequence is TGTGCCAGCAGCCAAGATGACCGGAGCACCTACTATGAGCAGTACTTC. The V gene is TRBV25-1, the J gene TRBJ2-1; D is ambiguous. The J call is doubtful: the DNA matches TRBJ2-7 better. Germline CDR1 and CDR2: MGHDK and SYGVNS. The CDR3 totals 16 residues.

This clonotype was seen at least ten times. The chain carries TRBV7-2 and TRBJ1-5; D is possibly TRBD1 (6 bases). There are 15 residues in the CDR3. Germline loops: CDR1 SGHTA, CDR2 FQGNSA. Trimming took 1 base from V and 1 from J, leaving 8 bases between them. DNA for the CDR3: TGTGCCAGCAGCTTAGGCAGGGGAAGCAATCAGCCCCAGCATTTT. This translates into CASSLGRGSNQPQHF.

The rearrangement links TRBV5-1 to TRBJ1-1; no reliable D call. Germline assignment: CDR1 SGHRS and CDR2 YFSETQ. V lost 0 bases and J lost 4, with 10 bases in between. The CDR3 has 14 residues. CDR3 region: CASSLGEGGTEAFF. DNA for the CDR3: TGCGCCAGCAGCTTGGGTGAGGGCGGCACTGAAGCTTTCTTT. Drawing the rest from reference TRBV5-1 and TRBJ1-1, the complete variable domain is KAGVTQTPRYLIKTRGQQVTLSCSPISGHRSVSWYQQTPGQGLQFLFEYFSETQRNKGNFPGRFSGRQFSNSRSEMNVSTLELGDSALYLCASSLGEGGTEAFFGQGTRLTVV.

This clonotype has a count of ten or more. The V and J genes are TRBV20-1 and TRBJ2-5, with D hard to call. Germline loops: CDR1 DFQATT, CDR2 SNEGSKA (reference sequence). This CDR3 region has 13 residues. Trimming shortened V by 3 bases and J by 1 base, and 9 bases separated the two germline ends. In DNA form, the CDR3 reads TGCAGTGCTAGTTCCGCGACCCAAGAGACCCAGTACTTC. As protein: CSASSATQETQYF.

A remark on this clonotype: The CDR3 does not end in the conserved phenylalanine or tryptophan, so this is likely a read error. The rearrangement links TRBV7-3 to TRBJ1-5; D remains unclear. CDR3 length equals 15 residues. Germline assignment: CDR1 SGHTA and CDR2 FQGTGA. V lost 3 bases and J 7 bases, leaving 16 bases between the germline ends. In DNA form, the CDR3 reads TGTGCCAGCAGCTTGACGGCAGTCCCTGGCCAGCCCCAGCATCTT. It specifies CASSLTAVPGQPQHL.

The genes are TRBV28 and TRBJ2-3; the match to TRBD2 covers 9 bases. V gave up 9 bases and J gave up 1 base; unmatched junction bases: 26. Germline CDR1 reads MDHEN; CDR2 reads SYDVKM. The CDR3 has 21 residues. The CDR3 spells CASSRRHNSPLAGLGTDTQYF. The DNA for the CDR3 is TGTGCCAGTAGTAGGCGCCATAATAGCCCTCTAGCGGGGTTGGGCACAGATACGCAGTATTTT.

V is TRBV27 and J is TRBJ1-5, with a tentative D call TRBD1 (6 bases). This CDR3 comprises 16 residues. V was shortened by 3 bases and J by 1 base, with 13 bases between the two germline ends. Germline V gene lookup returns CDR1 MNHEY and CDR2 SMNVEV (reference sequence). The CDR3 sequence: CASSLSPTGSNQPQHF. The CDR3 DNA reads TGTGCCAGCAGTTTGAGCCCGACAGGCAGCAATCAGCCCCAGCATTTT.

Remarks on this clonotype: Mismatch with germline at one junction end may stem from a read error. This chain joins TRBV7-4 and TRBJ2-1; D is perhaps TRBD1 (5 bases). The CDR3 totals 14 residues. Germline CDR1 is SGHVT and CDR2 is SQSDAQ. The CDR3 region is CASNLFGAYNEQFF. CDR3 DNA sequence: TGCGCCAGCAACCTCTTTGGGGCGTACAATGAGCAGTTCTTC.

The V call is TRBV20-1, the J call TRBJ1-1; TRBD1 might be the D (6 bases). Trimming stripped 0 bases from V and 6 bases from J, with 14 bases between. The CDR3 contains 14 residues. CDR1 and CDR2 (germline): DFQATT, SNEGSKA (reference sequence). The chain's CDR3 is CSARDSRGYAEAFF. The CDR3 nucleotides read TGCAGTGCTAGAGACTCCAGGGGTTACGCTGAAGCTTTCTTT.

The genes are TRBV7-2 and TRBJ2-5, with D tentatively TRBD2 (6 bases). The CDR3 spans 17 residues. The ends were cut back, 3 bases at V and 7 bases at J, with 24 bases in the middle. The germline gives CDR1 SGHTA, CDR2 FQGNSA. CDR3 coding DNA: TGTGCCAGCAGCTTGGGACTTTTCGGGCAGTACTGGGGGACCCAGTACTTC. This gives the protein CASSLGLFGQYWGTQYF.

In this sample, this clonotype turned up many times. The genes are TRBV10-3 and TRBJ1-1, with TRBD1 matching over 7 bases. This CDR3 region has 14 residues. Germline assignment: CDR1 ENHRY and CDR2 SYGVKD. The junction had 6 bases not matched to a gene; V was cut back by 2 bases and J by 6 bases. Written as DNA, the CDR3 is TGTGCCATCAGTGAGGGACAGGCCGTCGCTGAAGCTTTCTTT. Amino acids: CAISEGQAVAEAFF.

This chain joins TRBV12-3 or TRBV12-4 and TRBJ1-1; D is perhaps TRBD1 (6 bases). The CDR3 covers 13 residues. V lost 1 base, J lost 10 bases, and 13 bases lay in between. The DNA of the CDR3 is TGTGCCAGCAGTTTAGATGCCGGAGGGGGAGCTTTCTTT. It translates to CASSLDAGGGAFF.

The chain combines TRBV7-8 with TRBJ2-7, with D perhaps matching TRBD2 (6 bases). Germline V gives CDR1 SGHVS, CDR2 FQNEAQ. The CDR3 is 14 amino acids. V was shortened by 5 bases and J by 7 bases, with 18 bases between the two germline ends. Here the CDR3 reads CASSLSALDYEQYF. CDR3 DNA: TGTGCCAGCAGCCTCTCCGCGTTGGACTATGAGCAGTACTTC.

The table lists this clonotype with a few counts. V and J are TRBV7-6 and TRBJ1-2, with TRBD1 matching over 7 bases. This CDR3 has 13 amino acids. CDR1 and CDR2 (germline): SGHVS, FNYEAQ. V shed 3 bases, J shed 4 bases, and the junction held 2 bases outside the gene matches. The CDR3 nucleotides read TGTGCCAGCAGCTTTGCAGGGGGCTATGGCTACACCTTC. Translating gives CASSFAGGYGYTF.

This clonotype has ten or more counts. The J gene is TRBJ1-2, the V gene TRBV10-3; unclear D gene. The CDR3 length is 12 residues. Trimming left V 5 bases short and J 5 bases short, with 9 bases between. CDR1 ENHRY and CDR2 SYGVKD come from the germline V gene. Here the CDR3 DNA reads TGTGCCATCAGTTCTCAGGATTATGGCTACACCTTC. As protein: CAISSQDYGYTF.

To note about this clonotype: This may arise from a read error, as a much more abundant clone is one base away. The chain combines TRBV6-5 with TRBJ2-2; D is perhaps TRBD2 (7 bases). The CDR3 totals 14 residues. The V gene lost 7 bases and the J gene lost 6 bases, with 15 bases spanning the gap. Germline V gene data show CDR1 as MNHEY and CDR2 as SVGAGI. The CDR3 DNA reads TGTGCCAGCACCTACAGGGCGGGGGCCGGGGAGCTGTTTTTT. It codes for CASTYRAGAGELFF.

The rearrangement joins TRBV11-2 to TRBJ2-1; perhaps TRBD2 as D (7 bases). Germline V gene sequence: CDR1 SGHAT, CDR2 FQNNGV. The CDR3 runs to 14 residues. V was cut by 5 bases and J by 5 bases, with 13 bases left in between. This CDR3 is CASSVRGAHNEQFF. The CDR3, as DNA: TGTGCCAGCAGCGTCCGGGGGGCCCACAATGAGCAGTTCTTC.

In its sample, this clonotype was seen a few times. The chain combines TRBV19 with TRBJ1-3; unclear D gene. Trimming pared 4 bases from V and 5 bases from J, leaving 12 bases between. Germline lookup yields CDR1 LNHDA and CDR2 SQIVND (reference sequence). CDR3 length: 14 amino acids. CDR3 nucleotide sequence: TGTGCCAGTAGTAGGGCCATTCGGAGAAACACCATATATTTT. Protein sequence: CASSRAIRRNTIYF.

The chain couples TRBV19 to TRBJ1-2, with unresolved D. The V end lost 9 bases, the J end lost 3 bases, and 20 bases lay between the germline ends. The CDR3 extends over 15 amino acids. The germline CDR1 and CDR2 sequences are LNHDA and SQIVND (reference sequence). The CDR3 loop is CASIGTRRSDYGYTF. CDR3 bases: TGTGCCAGCATCGGCACCAGGAGGAGCGACTATGGCTACACCTTC.

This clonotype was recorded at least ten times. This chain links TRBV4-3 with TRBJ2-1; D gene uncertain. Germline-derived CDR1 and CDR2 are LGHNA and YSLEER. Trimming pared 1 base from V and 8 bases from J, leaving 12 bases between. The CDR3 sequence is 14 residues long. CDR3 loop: CASSQGISRDEQFF. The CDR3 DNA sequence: TGCGCCAGCAGCCAAGGAATCTCTAGGGATGAGCAGTTCTTC.

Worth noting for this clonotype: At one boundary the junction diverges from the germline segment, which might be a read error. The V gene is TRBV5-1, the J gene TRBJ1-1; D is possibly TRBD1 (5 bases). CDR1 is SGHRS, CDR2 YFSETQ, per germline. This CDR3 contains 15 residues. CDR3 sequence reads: CASSQDQGEHTEAFF. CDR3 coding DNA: TGTGCCAGCAGCCAAGATCAGGGTGAGCACACTGAAGCTTTCTTT.

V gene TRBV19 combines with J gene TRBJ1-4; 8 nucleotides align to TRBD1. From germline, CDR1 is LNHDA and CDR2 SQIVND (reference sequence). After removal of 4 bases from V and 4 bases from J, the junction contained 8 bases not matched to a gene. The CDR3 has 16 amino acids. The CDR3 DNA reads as TGTGCCAGTAGTACCTACTCAGGGGGCGGTAATGAAAAACTGTTTTTT. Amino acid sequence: CASSTYSGGGNEKLFF.

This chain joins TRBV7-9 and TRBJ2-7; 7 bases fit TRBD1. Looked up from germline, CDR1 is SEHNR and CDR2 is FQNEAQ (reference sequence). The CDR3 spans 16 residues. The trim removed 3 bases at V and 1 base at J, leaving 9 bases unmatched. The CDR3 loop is CASSLPHSGQSYEQYF. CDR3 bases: TGTGCCAGCAGCTTGCCTCATTCGGGACAGTCCTACGAGCAGTACTTC.

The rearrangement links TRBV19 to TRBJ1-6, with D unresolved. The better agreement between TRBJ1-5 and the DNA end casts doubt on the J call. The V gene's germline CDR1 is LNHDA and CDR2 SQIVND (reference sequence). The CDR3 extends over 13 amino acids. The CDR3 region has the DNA TGTGCCAGTAGAGCAAGCGGGGAAGGGCCCCAGCATTTT. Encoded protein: CASRASGEGPQHF.

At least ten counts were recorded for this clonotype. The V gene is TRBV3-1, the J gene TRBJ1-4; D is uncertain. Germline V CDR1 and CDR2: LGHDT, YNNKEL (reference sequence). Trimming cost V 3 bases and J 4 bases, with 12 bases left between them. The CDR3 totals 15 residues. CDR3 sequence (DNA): TGTGCCAGCAGCCATCCCCAGCGCAGTAATGAAAAACTGTTTTTT. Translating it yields CASSHPQRSNEKLFF.

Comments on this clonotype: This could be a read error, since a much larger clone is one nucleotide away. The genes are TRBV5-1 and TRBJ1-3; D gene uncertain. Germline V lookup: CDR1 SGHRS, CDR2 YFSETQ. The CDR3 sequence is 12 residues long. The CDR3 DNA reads TGCGCCAGCCGGGCCTCTGGAAGCACCATATATTTT. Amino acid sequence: CASRASGSTIYF.